This T cell receptor beta chain was recovered during a study of beta chain features in type 1 diabetes. Regarding the study as a whole: Moderate but significant shortening of TCRB CDR3s was recorded in all four CD4+ subsets from Type 1 diabetes patients.

V gave up 5 bases and J gave up 5 bases; unmatched junction bases: 10. Germline V CDR1 and CDR2: SGHTA, FQGTGA. CDR3 length equals 17 residues. What was sequenced were expressed TCRB transcripts, since all of the isolated RNA had been reverse transcribed. The assay was immunoSEQ multiplex PCR, and TCRdb's table has in-frame clones only and misses some. The sample lists 60,000 or so clones, under 60% occurring once. By proportion, this clone is large. Its specificity is unknown. The receptor was derived from a woman in her forties with type 1 diabetes. The rearrangement uses TRBV7-3 and TRBJ2-3, with TRBD2 identical over 13 bases. What was sequenced was Tregs from blood. Written as DNA, the CDR3 is TGTGCCAGCAGCCCAAGTGGGACTAGCGGGGCGAAAGATACGCAGTATTTT. It yields the protein CASSPSGTSGAKDTQYF.